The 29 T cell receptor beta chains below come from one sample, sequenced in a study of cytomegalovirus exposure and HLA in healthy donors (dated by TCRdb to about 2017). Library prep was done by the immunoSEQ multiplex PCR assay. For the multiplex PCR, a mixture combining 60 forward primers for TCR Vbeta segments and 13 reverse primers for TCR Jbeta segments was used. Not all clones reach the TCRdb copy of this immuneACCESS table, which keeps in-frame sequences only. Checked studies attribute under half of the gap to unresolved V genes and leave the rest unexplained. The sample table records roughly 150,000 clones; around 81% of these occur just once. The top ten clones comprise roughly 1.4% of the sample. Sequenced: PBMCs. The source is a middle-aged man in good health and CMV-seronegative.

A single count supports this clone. The CDR3 loop reads CAWSRTGSYTEAFF. CDR3 DNA sequence: TGTGCCTGGAGTCGGACGGGGAGCTACACTGAAGCTTTCTTT. The genes are TRBV30 and TRBJ1-1; no clear D gene. This CDR3 has 14 residues. Trimming cost V 2 bases and J 3 bases, with 13 bases left between them. CDR1 GTSNPN and CDR2 SVGIG come from the germline V gene (reference sequence). Variable domain in full (rest from reference TRBV30 and TRBJ1-1): SQTIHQWPATLVQPVGSPLSLECTVEGTSNPNLYWYRQAAGRGLQLLFYSVGIGQISSEVPQNLSASRPQDRQFILSSKKLLLSDSGFYLCAWSRTGSYTEAFFGQGTRLTVV.

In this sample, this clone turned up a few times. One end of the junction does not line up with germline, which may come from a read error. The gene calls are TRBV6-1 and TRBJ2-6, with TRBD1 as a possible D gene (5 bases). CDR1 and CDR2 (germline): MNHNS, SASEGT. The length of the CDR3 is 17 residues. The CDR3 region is CASSEGVHPSGANGLTF. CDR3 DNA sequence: TGTGCCAGCAGTGAAGGGGTACACCCGTCTGGGGCCAACGGCCTGACTTTC.

CDR3 loop: CASSPGLAGRTDTQYF. CDR3 sequence (DNA): TGTGCCAGCAGCCCAGGACTAGCGGGACGCACAGATACGCAGTATTTT. The rearrangement links TRBV7-2 to TRBJ2-3; 12 nucleotides line up with TRBD2. CDR1 SGHTA and CDR2 FQGNSA come from the germline V gene. V lost 5 bases to trimming and J lost 1 base; unmatched junction nucleotides: 4. The CDR3 extends over 16 amino acids.

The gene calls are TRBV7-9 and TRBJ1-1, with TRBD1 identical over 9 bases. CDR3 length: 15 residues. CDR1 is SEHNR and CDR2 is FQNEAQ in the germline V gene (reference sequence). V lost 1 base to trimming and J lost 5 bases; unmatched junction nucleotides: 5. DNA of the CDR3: TGTGCCAGCAGCTTAGGGGACAGGGAGTGGACTGAAGCTTTCTTT. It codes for CASSLGDREWTEAFF.

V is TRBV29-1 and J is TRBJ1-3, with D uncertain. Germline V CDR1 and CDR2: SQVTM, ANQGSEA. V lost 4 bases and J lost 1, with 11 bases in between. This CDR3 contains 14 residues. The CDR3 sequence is CSVGSLGSGNTIYF. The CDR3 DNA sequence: TGCAGCGTTGGGAGTTTGGGTTCTGGAAACACCATATATTTT.

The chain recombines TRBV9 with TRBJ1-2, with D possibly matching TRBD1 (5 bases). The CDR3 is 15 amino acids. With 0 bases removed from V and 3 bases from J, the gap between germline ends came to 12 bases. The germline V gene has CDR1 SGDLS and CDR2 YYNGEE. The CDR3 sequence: CASSVGVREDYGYTF. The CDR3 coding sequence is TGTGCCAGCAGCGTAGGGGTCAGGGAGGACTATGGCTACACCTTC.

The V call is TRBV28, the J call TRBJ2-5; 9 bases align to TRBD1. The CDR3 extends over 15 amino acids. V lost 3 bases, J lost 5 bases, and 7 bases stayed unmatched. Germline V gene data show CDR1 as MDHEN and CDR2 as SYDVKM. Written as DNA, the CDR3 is TGTGCCAGCAGTTTTTCTTTGACAGGGGGGGAGACCCAGTACTTC. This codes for CASSFSLTGGETQYF.

The CDR3 loop reads CASSLGSWTEAFF. The CDR3 coding sequence is TGTGCCAGTAGCCTAGGGAGTTGGACTGAAGCTTTCTTT. V is TRBV19 and J is TRBJ1-1, with D uncertain. This CDR3 region has 13 residues. The germline gives CDR1 LNHDA, CDR2 SQIVND (reference sequence). Trimming left V 6 bases short and J 5 bases short, with 13 bases between.

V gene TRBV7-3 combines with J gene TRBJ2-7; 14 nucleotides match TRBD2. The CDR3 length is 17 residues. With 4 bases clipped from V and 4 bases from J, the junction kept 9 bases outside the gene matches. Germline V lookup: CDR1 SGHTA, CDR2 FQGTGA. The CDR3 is CASSSNRTSGRLYEQYV. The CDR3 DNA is TGTGCCAGCAGCTCAAACCGGACTAGCGGGAGGCTGTACGAGCAGTACGTC.

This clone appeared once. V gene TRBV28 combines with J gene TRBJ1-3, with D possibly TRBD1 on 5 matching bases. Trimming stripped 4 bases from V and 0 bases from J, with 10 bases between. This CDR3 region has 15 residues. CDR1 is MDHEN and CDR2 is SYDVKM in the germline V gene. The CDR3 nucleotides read TGTGCCAGCAGTTGGGGGGTGAGCTCTGGAAACACCATATATTTT. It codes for CASSWGVSSGNTIYF.

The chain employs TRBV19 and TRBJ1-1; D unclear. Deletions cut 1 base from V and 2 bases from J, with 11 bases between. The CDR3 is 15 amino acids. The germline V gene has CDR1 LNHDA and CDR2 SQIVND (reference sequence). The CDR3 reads CASSIGGVRNTEAFF. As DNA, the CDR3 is TGTGCCAGTAGTATAGGTGGAGTCCGAAACACTGAAGCTTTCTTT.

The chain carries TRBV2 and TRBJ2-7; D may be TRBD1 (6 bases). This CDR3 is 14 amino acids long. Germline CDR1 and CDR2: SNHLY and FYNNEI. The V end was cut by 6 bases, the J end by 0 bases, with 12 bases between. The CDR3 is CASSADRFSYEQYV. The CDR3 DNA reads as TGTGCCAGCAGCGCCGACAGGTTCTCCTACGAGCAGTACGTC.

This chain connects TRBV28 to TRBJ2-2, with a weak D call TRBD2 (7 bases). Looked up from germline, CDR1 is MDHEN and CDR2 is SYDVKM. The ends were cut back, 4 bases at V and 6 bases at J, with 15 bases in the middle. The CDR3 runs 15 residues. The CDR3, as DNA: TGTGCCAGCAGTTGGACAAGGGGGGGGTCCGGGGAGCTGTTTTTT. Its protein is CASSWTRGGSGELFF.

The CDR3 region is CASSYWTGFSTEAFF. CDR3 nucleotides: TGTGCCAGCAGCTACTGGACAGGGTTCAGCACTGAAGCTTTCTTT. J is TRBJ1-1 and V is TRBV7-9; 8 nucleotides agree with TRBD1. This CDR3 contains 15 residues. Germline trimming cut 4 bases from V and 4 bases from J; bases unmatched to any gene: 8. CDR1 is SEHNR, CDR2 FQNEAQ, per germline (reference sequence).

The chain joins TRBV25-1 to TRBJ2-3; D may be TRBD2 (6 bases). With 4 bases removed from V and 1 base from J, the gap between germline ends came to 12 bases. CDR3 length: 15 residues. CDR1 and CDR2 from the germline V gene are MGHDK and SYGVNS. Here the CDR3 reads CASSGRVAGTDTQYF. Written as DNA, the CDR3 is TGTGCCAGCAGTGGGCGGGTAGCGGGCACAGATACGCAGTATTTT.

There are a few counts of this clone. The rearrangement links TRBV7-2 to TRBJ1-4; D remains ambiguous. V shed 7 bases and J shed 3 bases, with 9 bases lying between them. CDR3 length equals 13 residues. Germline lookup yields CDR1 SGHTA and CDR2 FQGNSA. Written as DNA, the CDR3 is TGTGCCAGCACCCACGGGTCTAATGAAAAACTGTTTTTT. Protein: CASTHGSNEKLFF.

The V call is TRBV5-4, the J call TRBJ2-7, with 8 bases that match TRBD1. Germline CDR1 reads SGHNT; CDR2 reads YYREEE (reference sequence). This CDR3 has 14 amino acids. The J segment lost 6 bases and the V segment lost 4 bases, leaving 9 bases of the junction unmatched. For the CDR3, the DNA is TGTGCCAGCAGCCCCCGACAGGGGTCGTTCGAGCAGTACGTC. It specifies CASSPRQGSFEQYV.

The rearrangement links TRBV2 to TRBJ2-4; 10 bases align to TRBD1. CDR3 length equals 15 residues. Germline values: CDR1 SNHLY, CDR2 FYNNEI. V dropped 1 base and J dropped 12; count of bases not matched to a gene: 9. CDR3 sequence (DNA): TGTGCCAGCAGTGAAGTGACAGGGGGCGCGTACAGTCAGTACTTC. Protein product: CASSEVTGGAYSQYF.

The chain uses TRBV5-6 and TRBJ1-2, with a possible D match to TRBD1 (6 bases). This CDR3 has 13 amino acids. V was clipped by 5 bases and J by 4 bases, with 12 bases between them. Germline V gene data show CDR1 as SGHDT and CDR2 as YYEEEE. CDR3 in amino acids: CASSQGTGYGYTF. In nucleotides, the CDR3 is TGTGCCAGCAGTCAGGGGACGGGCTATGGCTACACCTTC.

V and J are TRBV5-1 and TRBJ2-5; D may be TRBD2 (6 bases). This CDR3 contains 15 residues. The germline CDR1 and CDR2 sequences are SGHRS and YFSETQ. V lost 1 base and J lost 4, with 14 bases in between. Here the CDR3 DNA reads TGCGCCAGCAGCTTGAACGGGAGCCCGGGAGAGACCCAGTACTTC. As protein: CASSLNGSPGETQYF.

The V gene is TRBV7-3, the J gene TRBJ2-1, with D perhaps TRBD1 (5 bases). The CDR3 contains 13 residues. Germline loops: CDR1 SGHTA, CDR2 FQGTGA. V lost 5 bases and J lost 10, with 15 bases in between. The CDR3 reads CASSPRGPREQFF. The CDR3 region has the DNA TGTGCCAGCAGCCCAAGGGGTCCGAGAGAGCAGTTCTTC.

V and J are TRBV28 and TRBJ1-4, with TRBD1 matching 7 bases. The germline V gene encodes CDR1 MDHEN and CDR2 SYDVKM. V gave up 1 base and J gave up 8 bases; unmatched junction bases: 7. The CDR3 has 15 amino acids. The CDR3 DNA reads TGTGCCAGCAGTTTATTGAGAGGAGGGGGCGAAAAACTGTTTTTT. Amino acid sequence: CASSLLRGGGEKLFF.

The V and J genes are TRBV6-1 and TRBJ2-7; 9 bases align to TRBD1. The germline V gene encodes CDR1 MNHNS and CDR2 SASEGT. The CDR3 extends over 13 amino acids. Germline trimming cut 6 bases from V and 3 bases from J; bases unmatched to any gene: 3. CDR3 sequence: CASRDRGLYEQYF. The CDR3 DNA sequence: TGTGCCAGCAGGGACAGGGGACTCTACGAGCAGTACTTC.

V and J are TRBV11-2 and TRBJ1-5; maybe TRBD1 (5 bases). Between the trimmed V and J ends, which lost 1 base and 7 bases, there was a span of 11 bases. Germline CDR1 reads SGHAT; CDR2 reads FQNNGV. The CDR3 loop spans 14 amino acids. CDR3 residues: CASSLGGGSQPQHF. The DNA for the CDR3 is TGTGCCAGCAGCTTAGGGGGGGGATCCCAGCCCCAGCATTTT. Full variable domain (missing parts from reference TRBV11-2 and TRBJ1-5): EAGVAQSPRYKIIEKRQSVAFWCNPISGHATLYWYQQILGQGPKLLIQFQNNGVVDDSQLPKDRFSAERLKGVDSTLKIQPAKLEDSAVYLCASSLGGGSQPQHFGDGTRLSIL.

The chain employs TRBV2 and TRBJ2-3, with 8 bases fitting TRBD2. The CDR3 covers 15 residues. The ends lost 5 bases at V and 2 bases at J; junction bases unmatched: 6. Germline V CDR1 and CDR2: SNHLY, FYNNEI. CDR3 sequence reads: CASSPGLEATDTQYF. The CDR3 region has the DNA TGTGCCAGCAGTCCGGGACTAGAAGCCACAGATACGCAGTATTTT. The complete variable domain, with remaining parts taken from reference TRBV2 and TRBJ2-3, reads EPEVTQTPSHQVTQMGQEVILRCVPISNHLYFYWYRQILGQKVEFLVSFYNNEISEKSEIFDDQFSVERPDGSNFTLKIRSTKLEDSAMYFCASSPGLEATDTQYFGPGTRLTVL.

DNA for the CDR3: TGTGCCAGCAGCTTTACAGGGGGCAATGAGCAGTTCTTC. Translating gives CASSFTGGNEQFF. This sequence joins TRBV7-9 and TRBJ2-1; 8 bases are shared with TRBD1. After removal of 3 bases from V and 6 bases from J, the junction contained 1 base not matched to a gene. There are 13 residues in the CDR3. The germline V gene has CDR1 SEHNR and CDR2 FQNEAQ (reference sequence).

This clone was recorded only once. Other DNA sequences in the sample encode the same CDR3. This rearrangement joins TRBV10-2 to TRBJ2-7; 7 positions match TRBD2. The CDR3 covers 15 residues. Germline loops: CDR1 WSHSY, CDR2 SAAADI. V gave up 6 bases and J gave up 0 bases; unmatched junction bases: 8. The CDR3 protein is CASSLVRDYSYEQYF. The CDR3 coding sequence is TGCGCCAGCAGCCTTGTTAGGGACTACTCCTACGAGCAGTACTTC.

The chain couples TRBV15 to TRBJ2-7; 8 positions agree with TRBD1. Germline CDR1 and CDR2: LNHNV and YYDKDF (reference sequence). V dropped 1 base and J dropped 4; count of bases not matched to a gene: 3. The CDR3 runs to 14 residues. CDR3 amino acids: CATSRATGAYEQYV. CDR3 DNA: TGTGCCACCAGCAGAGCGACAGGGGCTTACGAGCAGTACGTC.

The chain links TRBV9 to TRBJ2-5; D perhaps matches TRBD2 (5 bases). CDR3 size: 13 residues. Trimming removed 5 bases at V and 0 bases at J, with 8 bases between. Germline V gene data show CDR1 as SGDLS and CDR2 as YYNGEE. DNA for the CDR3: TGTGCCAGCAGTGAGGGTAACCAAGAGACCCAGTACTTC. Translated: CASSEGNQETQYF.